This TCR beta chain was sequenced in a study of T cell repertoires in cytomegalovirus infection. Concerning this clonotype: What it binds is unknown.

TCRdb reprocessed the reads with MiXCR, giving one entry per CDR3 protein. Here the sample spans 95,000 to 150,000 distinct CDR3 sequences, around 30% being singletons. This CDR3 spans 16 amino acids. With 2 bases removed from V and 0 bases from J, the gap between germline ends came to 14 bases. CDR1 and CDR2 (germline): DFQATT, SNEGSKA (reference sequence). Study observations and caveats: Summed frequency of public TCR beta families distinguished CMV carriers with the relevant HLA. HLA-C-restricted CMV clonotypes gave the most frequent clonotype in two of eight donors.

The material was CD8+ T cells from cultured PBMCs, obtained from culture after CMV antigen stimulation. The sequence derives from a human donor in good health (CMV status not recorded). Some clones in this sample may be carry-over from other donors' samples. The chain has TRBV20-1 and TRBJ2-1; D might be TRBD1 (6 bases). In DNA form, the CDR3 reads TGCAGTGCTAGACTCACATCAGGGGTCTCCTACAATGAGCAGTTCTTC. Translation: CSARLTSGVSYNEQFF.